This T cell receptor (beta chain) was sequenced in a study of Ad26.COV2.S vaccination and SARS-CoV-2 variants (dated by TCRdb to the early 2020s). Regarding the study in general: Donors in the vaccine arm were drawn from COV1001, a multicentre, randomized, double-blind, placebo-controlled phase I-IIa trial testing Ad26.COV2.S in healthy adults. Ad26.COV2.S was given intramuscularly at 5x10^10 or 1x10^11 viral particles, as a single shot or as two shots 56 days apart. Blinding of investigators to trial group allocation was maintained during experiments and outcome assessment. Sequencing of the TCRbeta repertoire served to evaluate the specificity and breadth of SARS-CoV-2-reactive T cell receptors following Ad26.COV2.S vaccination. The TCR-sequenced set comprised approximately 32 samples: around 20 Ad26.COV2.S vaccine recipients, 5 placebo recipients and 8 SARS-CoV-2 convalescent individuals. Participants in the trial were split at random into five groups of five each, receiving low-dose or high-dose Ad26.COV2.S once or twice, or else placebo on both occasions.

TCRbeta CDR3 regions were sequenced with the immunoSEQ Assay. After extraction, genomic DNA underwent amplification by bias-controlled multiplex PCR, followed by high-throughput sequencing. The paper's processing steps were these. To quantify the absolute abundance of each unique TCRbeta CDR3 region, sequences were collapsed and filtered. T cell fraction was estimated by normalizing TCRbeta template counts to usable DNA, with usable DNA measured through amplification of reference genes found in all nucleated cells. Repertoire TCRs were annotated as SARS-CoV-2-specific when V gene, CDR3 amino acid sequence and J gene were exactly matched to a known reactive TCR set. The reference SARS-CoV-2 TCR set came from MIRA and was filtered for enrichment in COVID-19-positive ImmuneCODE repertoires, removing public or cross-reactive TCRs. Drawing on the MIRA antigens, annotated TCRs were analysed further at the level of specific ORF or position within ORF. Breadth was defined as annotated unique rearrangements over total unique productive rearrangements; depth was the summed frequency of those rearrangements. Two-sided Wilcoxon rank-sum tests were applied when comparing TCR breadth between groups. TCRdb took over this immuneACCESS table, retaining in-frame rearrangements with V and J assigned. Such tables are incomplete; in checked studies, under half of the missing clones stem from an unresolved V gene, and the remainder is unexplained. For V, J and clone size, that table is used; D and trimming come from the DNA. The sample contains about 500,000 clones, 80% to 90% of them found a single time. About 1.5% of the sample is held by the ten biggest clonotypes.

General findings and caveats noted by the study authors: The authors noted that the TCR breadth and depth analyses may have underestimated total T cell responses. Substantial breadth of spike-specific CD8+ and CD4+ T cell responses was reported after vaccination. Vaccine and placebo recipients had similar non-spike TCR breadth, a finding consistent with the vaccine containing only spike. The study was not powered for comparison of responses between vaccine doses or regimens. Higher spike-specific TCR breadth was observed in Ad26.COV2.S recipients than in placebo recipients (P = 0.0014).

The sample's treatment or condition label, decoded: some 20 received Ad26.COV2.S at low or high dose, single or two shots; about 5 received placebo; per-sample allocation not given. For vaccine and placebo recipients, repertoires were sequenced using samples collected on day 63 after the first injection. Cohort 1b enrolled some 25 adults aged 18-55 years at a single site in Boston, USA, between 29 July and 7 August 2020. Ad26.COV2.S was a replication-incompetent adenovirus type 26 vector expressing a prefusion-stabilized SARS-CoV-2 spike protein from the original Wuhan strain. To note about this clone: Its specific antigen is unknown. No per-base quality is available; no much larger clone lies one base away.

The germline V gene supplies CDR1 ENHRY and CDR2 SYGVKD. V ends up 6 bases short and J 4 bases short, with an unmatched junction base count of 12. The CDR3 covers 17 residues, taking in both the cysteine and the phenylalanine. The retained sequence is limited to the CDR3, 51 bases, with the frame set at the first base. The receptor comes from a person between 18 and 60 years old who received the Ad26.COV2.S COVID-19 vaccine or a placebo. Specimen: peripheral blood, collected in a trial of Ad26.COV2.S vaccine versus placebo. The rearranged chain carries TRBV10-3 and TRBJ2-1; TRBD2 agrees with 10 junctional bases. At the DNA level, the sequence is TGTGCCATCAGCCGTAAGGGTCTAGCGGGGGATTACAATGAGCAGTTCTTC. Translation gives CAISRKGLAGDYNEQFF.